Sequencing of this TCR beta chain was carried out in a study of patients and donors after allogeneic stem cell transplantation. Germline lookup yields CDR1 SEHNR and CDR2 FQNEAQ (reference sequence). Trimming pared 2 bases from V and 2 bases from J, leaving 16 bases between. The CDR3 is 17 residues long. TCRdb reprocessed the RT-PCR reads via MiXCR and lists one record per CDR3 protein. Of 150,000 to 200,000 distinct CDR3 sequences listed, approximately 25% are singletons. This clonotype was seen repeatedly, ten times or more. The clonotype comes from a human donor who was either an allogeneic HSCT recipient or a stem cell or donor lymphocyte infusion donor (not recorded which). It is not recorded whose cells these are; they may come from a transplant donor. Sequenced material: blood, either unsorted or a sorted T cell fraction (not recorded which). The V call is TRBV7-9, the J call TRBJ2-1; a weak D match, TRBD1 (6 bases). The CDR3: CASSLNRDKLTYNEQFF. In nucleotides, the CDR3 is TGTGCCAGCAGCTTAAACCGGGACAAATTAACCTACAATGAGCAGTTCTTC.